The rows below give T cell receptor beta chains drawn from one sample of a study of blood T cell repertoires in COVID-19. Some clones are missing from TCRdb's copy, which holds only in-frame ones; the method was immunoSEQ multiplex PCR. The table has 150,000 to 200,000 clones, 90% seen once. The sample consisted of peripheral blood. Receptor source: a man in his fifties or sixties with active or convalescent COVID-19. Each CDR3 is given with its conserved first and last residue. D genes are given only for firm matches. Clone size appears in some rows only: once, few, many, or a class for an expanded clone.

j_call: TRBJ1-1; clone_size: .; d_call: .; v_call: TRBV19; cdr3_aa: CASSMSRNTEAFF; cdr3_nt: TGTGCCAGTAGTATGTCCAGGAACACTGAAGCTTTCTTT
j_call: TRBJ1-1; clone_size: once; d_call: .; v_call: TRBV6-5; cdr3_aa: CASSYRTPRGNTEAFF; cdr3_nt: TGTGCCAGCAGTTACCGAACACCTAGAGGGAACACTGAAGCTTTCTTT
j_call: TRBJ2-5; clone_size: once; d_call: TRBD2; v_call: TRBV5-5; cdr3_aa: CASSVPGLRPQETQYF; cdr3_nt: TGTGCCAGCAGCGTACCGGGACTAAGGCCACAAGAGACCCAGTACTTC
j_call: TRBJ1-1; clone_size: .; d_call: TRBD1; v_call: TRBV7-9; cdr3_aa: CASSSTDRGLEAFF; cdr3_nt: TGTGCCAGCAGCTCAACGGACAGGGGGCTTGAAGCTTTCTTT
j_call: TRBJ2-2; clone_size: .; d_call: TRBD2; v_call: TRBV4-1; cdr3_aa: CASSPSGLAGVANTGELFF; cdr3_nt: TGCGCCAGCAGCCCCTCGGGACTAGCGGGAGTCGCGAACACCGGGGAGCTGTTTTTT
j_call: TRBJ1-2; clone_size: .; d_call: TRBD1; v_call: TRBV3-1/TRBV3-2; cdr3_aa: CASSPDRGVGGYTF; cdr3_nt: TGTGCCAGCAGCCCGGACAGGGGAGTCGGTGGCTACACCTTC
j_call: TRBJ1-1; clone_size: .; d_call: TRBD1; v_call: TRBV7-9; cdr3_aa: CASGRTGLNTEAFF; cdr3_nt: TGTGCCAGCGGTCGGACAGGCTTGAACACTGAAGCTTTCTTT
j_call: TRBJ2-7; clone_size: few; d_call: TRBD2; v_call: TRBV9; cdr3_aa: CASSPLAGGYEQYF; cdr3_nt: TGTGCCAGCAGCCCCCTAGCGGGCGGATACGAGCAGTACTTC
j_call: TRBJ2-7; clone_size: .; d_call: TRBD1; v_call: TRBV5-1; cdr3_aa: CASSERGQGGREQYF; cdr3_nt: TGCGCCAGCAGCGAGAGGGGACAGGGGGGAAGGGAGCAGTACTTC
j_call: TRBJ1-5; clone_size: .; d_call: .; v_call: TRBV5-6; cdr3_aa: CASSLITGNQPQHF; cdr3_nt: TGTGCCAGCAGCTTGATTACGGGGAATCAGCCCCAGCATTTT
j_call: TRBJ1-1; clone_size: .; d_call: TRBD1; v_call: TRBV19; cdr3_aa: CASSIRSGGAGSEAFF; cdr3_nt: TGTGCCAGTAGTATACGGTCAGGGGGCGCTGGCTCTGAAGCTTTCTTT
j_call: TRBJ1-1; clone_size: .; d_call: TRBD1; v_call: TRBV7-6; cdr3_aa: CASSPTGQVLGSEAFF; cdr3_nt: TGTGCCAGCAGCCCGACCGGACAGGTGCTGGGGAGTGAAGCTTTCTTT
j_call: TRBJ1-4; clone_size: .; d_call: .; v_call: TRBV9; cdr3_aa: CASSVTPTGSDEKLFF; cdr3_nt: TGTGCCAGCAGCGTAACCCCCACAGGGAGCGATGAAAAACTGTTTTTT
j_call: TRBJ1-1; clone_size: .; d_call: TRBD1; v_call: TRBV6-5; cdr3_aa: CASSYVDRAAEAFF; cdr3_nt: TGTGCCAGCAGTTACGTGGACAGGGCGGCTGAAGCTTTCTTT